The sequence of this T cell receptor beta chain was determined in a study of Ad26.COV2.S vaccination and SARS-CoV-2 variants. The trim removed 2 bases at V and 10 bases at J, leaving 10 bases unmatched. The CDR3 is 15 amino acids. Germline assignment: CDR1 GTSNPN and CDR2 SVGIG (reference sequence). Whole-study results and caveats: For non-spike TCRs, breadth in vaccine recipients resembled that in placebo recipients.

Profiling relied on immunoSEQ multiplex PCR, and the TCRdb table lists in-frame clones only, not all of them. The sample yields about 350,000 clones, about nine tenths seen once. Treatment in this sample: 19 received Ad26.COV2.S at low or high dose, single or two shots; 5 received placebo; per-sample allocation not given. On day 63 after the first injection, vaccine and placebo recipients gave samples. Of note for this clone: Its cognate antigen is unknown.

The V call is TRBV30, the J call TRBJ1-6, with TRBD1 identical over 8 bases. This specimen was peripheral blood, taken in a trial of Ad26.COV2.S vaccine versus placebo. The source is a person between 18 and 59 years old who received the Ad26.COV2.S COVID-19 vaccine or a placebo. CDR3 bases: TGTGCCTGGAGTTTGAAGGACAGGGATTTGTCACCCCTCCACTTT. This sequence encodes CAWSLKDRDLSPLHF.